This passage covers 22 T cell receptor beta chains from one sample sequenced in a study of T cell responses to AZD1222 COVID-19 vaccine. The protocol was immunoSEQ multiplex PCR, while the TCRdb copy is restricted to in-frame clones and leaves out a portion. Of more than 110,000 clones listed, over 85% are singletons. The sequencing used peripheral blood, collected on day 0 of AZD1222 vaccination. These receptors all stem from an adult in good health.

V and J are TRBV20-1 and TRBJ2-5; maybe TRBD2 (6 bases). CDR1 is DFQATT and CDR2 is SNEGSKA in the germline V gene (reference sequence). The CDR3 length is 16 residues. The ends were cut back, 3 bases at V and 2 bases at J, with 19 bases in the middle. The CDR3 here is CSASKPRSGSQETQYF. The CDR3 bases are TGCAGTGCTAGTAAACCAAGGAGCGGGTCTCAAGAGACCCAGTACTTC.

This clone was seen a single time. The chain combines TRBV7-9 with TRBJ1-4; D unclear. The CDR3 runs to 14 residues. CDR1 SEHNR and CDR2 FQNEAQ come from the germline V gene (reference sequence). Trimming removed 5 bases at V and 0 bases at J, with 7 bases between. The CDR3 DNA sequence: TGTGCCAGCAGCCATGGCACAACTAATGAAAAACTGTTTTTT. Translation gives CASSHGTTNEKLFF.

The V and J genes are TRBV25-1 and TRBJ2-7, with 10 bases lining up with TRBD1. This CDR3 region has 15 residues. In germline, CDR1 is MGHDK, CDR2 SYGVNS. V shed 3 bases, J shed 4 bases, and the junction held 6 bases outside the gene matches. DNA for the CDR3: TGTGCCAGCAGTGAGTTGAAGGACAGGGGGTACGAGCAGTACTTC. This codes for CASSELKDRGYEQYF.

The chain is built from TRBV4-2 and TRBJ2-1; 8 positions match TRBD2. CDR1 LGHNA and CDR2 YNFKEQ come from the germline V gene. The CDR3 sequence is 17 residues long. V trimming: 0 bases; J trimming: 7 bases; junction bases outside the gene matches: 11. Here the CDR3 reads CASSQDPTAGGGNEQFF. The CDR3 DNA follows: TGTGCCAGCAGCCAAGATCCTACGGCGGGAGGAGGTAATGAGCAGTTCTTC.

J is TRBJ1-5 and V is TRBV19; D is possibly TRBD1 (6 bases). Germline V CDR1 and CDR2: LNHDA, SQIVND (reference sequence). CDR3 length: 15 amino acids. Trimming left V 1 base short and J 7 bases short, with 14 bases between. The CDR3 DNA sequence: TGTGCCAGTAGTATAGGTTGGGGGCGCGTCCAGCCCCAGCATTTT. Encoded protein: CASSIGWGRVQPQHF.

The rearrangement links TRBV4-1 to TRBJ1-3, with no clear D. The CDR3 is 18 amino acids. V shed 1 base and J shed 0 bases, with 16 bases lying between them. Germline assignment: CDR1 MGHRA and CDR2 YSYEKL. CDR3 sequence: CASSQVVRKTSSGNTIYF. The CDR3 DNA reads TGCGCCAGCAGCCAAGTGGTCCGCAAGACAAGCTCTGGAAACACCATATATTTT.

The chain is built from TRBV2 and TRBJ1-2; 11 nucleotides match TRBD1. Germline CDR1 reads SNHLY; CDR2 reads FYNNEI. This CDR3 has 13 residues. J gave up 10 bases and V 8 bases, and 9 bases lay outside the gene matches. The CDR3 region is CASAPMGQGDYTF. CDR3 coding DNA: TGTGCCAGCGCCCCAATGGGACAGGGGGACTACACCTTC.

V and J are TRBV30 and TRBJ2-5; TRBD1 matches 8 bases. CDR1 GTSNPN and CDR2 SVGIG come from the germline V gene (reference sequence). The CDR3 spans 15 residues. The V gene end was trimmed by 2 bases and the J gene end by 5 bases; junction bases not matched to a gene: 10. CDR3 region: CAWSYAGGMYETQYF. DNA of the CDR3: TGTGCCTGGAGTTATGCAGGGGGCATGTACGAGACCCAGTACTTC.

This clone was recorded only once. The chain joins TRBV28 to TRBJ2-7; no definite D call. The V end was cut by 6 bases, the J end by 0 bases, with 12 bases between. The CDR3 has 14 amino acids. Germline V gene sequence: CDR1 MDHEN, CDR2 SYDVKM. The CDR3 is CASRKDGSSYEQYF. CDR3 DNA: TGTGCCAGCAGAAAGGACGGCTCCTCCTACGAGCAGTACTTC.

V usage is TRBV11-1 and J usage is TRBJ1-5, with D tentatively TRBD1 (5 bases). The germline V gene has CDR1 SGHAT and CDR2 FQDESV (reference sequence). The CDR3 loop spans 13 amino acids. V lost 1 base and J 5 bases, leaving 6 bases between the germline ends. The CDR3 coding sequence is TGTGCCAGCAGCTTAGGAGGGGATCAGCCCCAGCATTTT. This encodes CASSLGGDQPQHF.

V and J are TRBV29-1 and TRBJ2-7, with D perhaps matching TRBD1 or TRBD2 (6 bases each). Germline V gene sequence: CDR1 SQVTM, CDR2 ANQGSEA. The V end was cut by 6 bases, the J end by 6 bases, with 12 bases between. The CDR3 sequence is 11 residues long. This CDR3 reads CSVSRGAEQYF. CDR3 nucleotide sequence: TGCAGCGTGTCTAGGGGGGCCGAGCAGTACTTC.

The V call is TRBV18, the J call TRBJ2-1; TRBD1 is a possible D gene (6 bases). V was trimmed by 6 bases and J by 5 bases, leaving 14 bases between them. This CDR3 comprises 14 residues. Germline V gene data show CDR1 as KGHSH and CDR2 as LQKENI. The CDR3 sequence is CASSRQGPDNEQFF. The CDR3 bases are TGTGCCAGCTCCCGGCAGGGGCCGGACAATGAGCAGTTCTTC.

V is TRBV27 and J is TRBJ2-7, with 9 positions matching TRBD1. Germline-derived CDR1 and CDR2 are MNHEY and SMNVEV (reference sequence). The ends lost 6 bases at V and 1 base at J; junction bases unmatched: 7. The length of the CDR3 is 15 residues. The CDR3 spells CASRLQGAGSYEQYF. CDR3 DNA sequence: TGTGCCAGCAGGCTACAGGGGGCTGGTTCCTACGAGCAGTACTTC.

The chain has TRBV21-1 and TRBJ1-1; TRBD1 is the table's D call, not checked against the DNA. TRBV21-1 is classified as a pseudogene. The CDR3 spans 14 residues. CDR3 residues: CASSTEQGSTEAFF. The CDR3 DNA reads TGTGCCAGCAGCACAGAACAGGGATCCACTGAAGCTTTCTTT.

J is TRBJ1-3 and V is TRBV11-2; tentatively, D is TRBD1 (5 bases). V was trimmed by 1 base and J by 3 bases, leaving 7 bases between them. The germline CDR1 and CDR2 sequences are SGHAT and FQNNGV. The CDR3 is 14 residues long. The CDR3, as DNA: TGTGCCAGCAGCTTAGGAGGGGTTGGAAACACCATATATTTT. Protein: CASSLGGVGNTIYF.

This clone was observed a single time. The chain links TRBV12-5 to TRBJ1-5; D is unresolved. Trimming pared 1 base from V and 2 bases from J, leaving 6 bases between. The CDR3 has 14 amino acids. Germline values: CDR1 LGHNT, CDR2 FRNRAP. In DNA form, the CDR3 reads TGTGCTAGTGGTTTGGCCCGAGGCAATCAGCCCCAGCATTTT. Amino acid sequence: CASGLARGNQPQHF.

This clone was picked up one time. The V and J genes are TRBV29-1 and TRBJ2-7; D may correspond to TRBD1 or TRBD2 (5 bases each). Trimming pared 4 bases from V and 0 bases from J, leaving 19 bases between. This CDR3 has 16 residues. Germline assignment: CDR1 SQVTM and CDR2 ANQGSEA. The CDR3 DNA is TGCAGCGTTGCGGGACGGCCGATTAGTAGCTCCTACGAGCAGTACTTC. Translating gives CSVAGRPISSSYEQYF.

This clone turned up a few times. This sequence joins TRBV5-1 and TRBJ2-1; unclear D gene. The V end lost 0 bases, the J end lost 5 bases, and 18 bases lay between the germline ends. The germline V gene has CDR1 SGHRS and CDR2 YFSETQ. The CDR3 sequence is 17 residues long. The DNA of the CDR3 is TGCGCCAGCAGCTTGGGATCAGGTTCAATCGTAGACAATGAGCAGTTCTTC. It codes for CASSLGSGSIVDNEQFF.

The rearrangement uses TRBV5-1 and TRBJ1-1; tentatively, D is TRBD1 (6 bases). The germline CDR1 and CDR2 sequences are SGHRS and YFSETQ. The germline V and J ends were trimmed by 4 bases and 1 base, with 8 bases remaining between them. CDR3 length: 13 amino acids. The CDR3 loop is CASSPGQNTEAFF. CDR3 DNA sequence: TGCGCCAGCAGCCCGGGACAGAACACTGAAGCTTTCTTT.

Concerning this clone: The DNA is left out, because the CDR3 cannot be placed on it with certainty; the CDR3 is given as TCRdb lists it. The chain recombines TRBV11-3 with TRBJ2-7; TRBD1, as called in the table, went unchecked against the DNA. The germline gives CDR1 SGHNT, CDR2 YENEEA. The CDR3 extends over 14 residues, inclusive of both ends. CDR3 amino acids: CASSFGPGSYEQYF.

The V and J genes are TRBV11-1 and TRBJ1-1, with D perhaps matching TRBD1 (5 bases). V was pared by 8 bases and J by 0 bases, with 13 bases between. In germline, CDR1 is SGHAT, CDR2 FQDESV (reference sequence). The CDR3 is made up of 14 amino acids. CDR3 in DNA: TGTGCCAGCCGGGGGTGGGGGTTGAACACTGAAGCTTTCTTT. This sequence encodes CASRGWGLNTEAFF.

The chain joins TRBV6-4 to TRBJ1-1, with a weak D call TRBD1 (5 bases). The germline V and J ends were trimmed by 6 bases and 1 base, with 9 bases remaining between them. CDR3 length equals 13 residues. Germline V CDR1 and CDR2: MRHNA, SNTAGT. The CDR3, as DNA: TGTGCCAGCAGGAAACAGGAGAACACTGAAGCTTTCTTT. Translation gives CASRKQENTEAFF.